This T cell receptor (beta chain) was captured by sequencing in a study of shared clonotypes between healthy human individuals. The donors were adults (healthy and HIV-negative) with no recent acute infections or vaccinations. There were only Caucasian adults among the donors, and all lived in Nashville, Tennessee. Using immunoSEQ multiplex PCR, the repertoire was profiled, and TCRdb retains in-frame clones only, with some absent. The data contain over 400,000 clones, roughly 95% of them singletons. Germline values: CDR1 LNHNV, CDR2 YYDKDF (reference sequence). This CDR3 region has 13 residues. Trimming took off 4 bases at V and 3 bases at J, with 9 bases between the two ends.

The clonotype comes from a woman between 25 and 40 years old in good health. J is TRBJ1-1 and V is TRBV15; TRBD1 might be the D (6 bases). What was sequenced was naive CD4+ T cells sorted from blood. As to subset: CD45RA+ positively selected. CDR3 DNA sequence: TGTGCCACCAGCACTTGGACAGACACTGAAGCTTTCTTT. Its translation is CATSTWTDTEAFF.